Presented here are 3 T cell receptor beta chains from one specimen sequenced in a study of T cells in Graves' hyperthyroidism and ophthalmopathy. RNA transcripts were the template for amplifying TCR beta CDR3 regions. The HTBI primer set drove a first-round RT-PCR of the TCR CDR3. Each CDR3 protein is one row after TCRdb ran MiXCR on the multiplex PCR reads. The data show 690,000 or so distinct CDR3 sequences, around 20% seen once. The sample consisted of blood. Every receptor here comes from a woman in her fifties or sixties with Graves' hyperthyroidism that later progressed to Graves' ophthalmopathy.

The V call is TRBV6-1, the J call TRBJ2-2; a possible D gene is TRBD1 (6 bases). Germline CDR1 reads MNHNS; CDR2 reads SASEGT. V gave up 5 bases and J gave up 6 bases, with 13 bases separating them. The length of the CDR3 is 14 residues. The CDR3 nucleotides are TGTGCCAGCAGTCCTACAGGGCGCGCCGGGGAGCTGTTTTTT. Translating it yields CASSPTGRAGELFF.

The CDR3 nucleotides are TGTGCCAGCAGCTCGACAGGGACTCATGAAAAACTGTTTTTT. Translated: CASSSTGTHEKLFF. The chain is built from TRBV5-4 and TRBJ1-4; 7 nucleotides align to TRBD1. This CDR3 has 14 amino acids. The V segment lost 3 bases and the J segment 6 bases; nucleotides outside the gene matches: 5. Germline V CDR1 and CDR2: SGHNT, YYREEE (reference sequence).

The V call is TRBV11-2, the J call TRBJ1-4; 11 positions agree with TRBD1. Germline V gene lookup returns CDR1 SGHAT and CDR2 FQNNGV. The CDR3 is made up of 16 amino acids. V trimming: 1 base; J trimming: 8 bases; junction bases outside the gene matches: 6. CDR3 coding DNA: TGTGCCAGCAGCTTAGGGACAGGGGGCGTCTTCGAAAAACTGTTTTTT. Its protein product is CASSLGTGGVFEKLFF.